A single sample is the source of the 25 T cell receptor beta chains below, sequenced in a study of blood T cell repertoires in COVID-19. Produced via immunoSEQ multiplex PCR; TCRdb's table is partial and in-frame only. The top ten clones hold more than 0.8% of a sample with 100,000 to 150,000 clones, less than 85% of them seen once. The sequenced sample consisted of peripheral blood. The receptor source for this set is a human donor with acute or convalescent COVID-19. The donor label of this sample is uncertain.

The sample holds one count of this clone. CDR3 sequence: CAWSLTERGLAKNIQYF. The CDR3 nucleotides read TGTGCCTGGAGTCTCACCGAGCGGGGTTTAGCCAAAAACATTCAGTACTTC. This chain connects TRBV30 to TRBJ2-4; 7 bases align to TRBD2. V dropped 2 bases and J dropped 0; count of bases not matched to a gene: 10. This CDR3 region has 17 residues. Germline assignment: CDR1 GTSNPN and CDR2 SVGIG (reference sequence).

This chain joins TRBV19 and TRBJ1-5; TRBD1 aligns across 10 bases. The CDR3 contains 15 residues. Germline V lookup: CDR1 LNHDA, CDR2 SQIVND (reference sequence). The V gene end was trimmed by 5 bases and the J gene end by 7 bases; junction bases not matched to a gene: 8. CDR3 sequence (DNA): TGTGCCAGTAGTTTGCAGGGACAGGGGAACCAGCCCCAGCATTTT. Its translation is CASSLQGQGNQPQHF.

The chain is built from TRBV29-1 and TRBJ2-5; the match to TRBD1 covers 9 bases. CDR1 is SQVTM, CDR2 ANQGSEA, per germline. The junction had 6 bases not matched to a gene; V was cut back by 0 bases and J by 4 bases. The CDR3 contains 15 residues. Here the CDR3 reads CSVEDTGTGTETQYF. The CDR3 nucleotides are TGCAGCGTTGAAGATACCGGGACAGGGACAGAGACCCAGTACTTC.

This chain links TRBV2 with TRBJ2-2; 7 bases agree with TRBD2. J was trimmed by 2 bases and V by 8 bases; bases with no gene match: 8. The CDR3 is 15 residues long. Looked up from germline, CDR1 is SNHLY and CDR2 is FYNNEI. The CDR3 coding sequence is TGTGCCAGCCGGCCAGGGAGGGTAAACACCGGGGAGCTGTTTTTT. Residues: CASRPGRVNTGELFF.

The chain uses TRBV28 and TRBJ1-2; the D gene is possibly TRBD1 (6 bases). Germline CDR1 and CDR2: MDHEN and SYDVKM. There are 13 residues in the CDR3. The germline V and J ends were trimmed by 6 bases and 3 bases, with 11 bases remaining between them. The CDR3 DNA follows: TGTGCCAGCAGACGGGACACCTACTATGGCTACACCTTC. Residues: CASRRDTYYGYTF.

This chain links TRBV3-1 (or the pseudogene TRBV3-2) with TRBJ1-2; D is uncertain. The V gene's germline CDR1 is LGHDT and CDR2 YNNKEL (reference sequence). V was cut by 3 bases and J by 8 bases, with 13 bases left in between. This CDR3 spans 13 amino acids. DNA for the CDR3: TGTGCCAGCAGCCAGGTAACGAGGGAGGGCTACACCTTC. Translated: CASSQVTREGYTF.

The gene calls are TRBV6-5 and TRBJ2-5, with 7 bases lining up with TRBD2. This CDR3 comprises 15 residues. CDR1 is MNHEY, CDR2 SVGAGI, per germline. V trimming: 6 bases; J trimming: 1 base; junction bases outside the gene matches: 8. The CDR3, as DNA: TGTGCCAGCAGGCCTGGGACTACCGTCCAAGAGACCCAGTACTTC. Translated: CASRPGTTVQETQYF.

This chain links TRBV28 with TRBJ2-7, with D tentatively TRBD2 (6 bases). The CDR3 is 15 amino acids. CDR1 and CDR2 from the germline V gene are MDHEN and SYDVKM. The ends were cut back, 2 bases at V and 2 bases at J, with 13 bases in the middle. The CDR3 here is CASSLRGITTYEQYF. CDR3 DNA sequence: TGTGCCAGCAGTTTACGCGGGATAACAACCTACGAGCAGTACTTC.

The V call is TRBV7-2, the J call TRBJ1-2; tentative D call: TRBD1 (6 bases). Germline CDR1 reads SGHTA; CDR2 reads FQGNSA. There are 13 residues in the CDR3. The V gene lost 5 bases and the J gene lost 5 bases, with 12 bases spanning the gap. CDR3 coding DNA: TGTGCCAGCAGCGGGGGAGGGGGGTATGGCTACACCTTC. Translation gives CASSGGGGYGYTF.

V gene TRBV5-1 combines with J gene TRBJ1-2; weak D call: TRBD1 (6 bases). Germline V gives CDR1 SGHRS, CDR2 YFSETQ. The CDR3 sequence is 15 residues long. V was pared by 0 bases and J by 6 bases, with 15 bases between. The CDR3 bases are TGCGCCAGCAGCTTGGGTGGGGCAGGGGAGAATGGCTACACCTTC. Translating it yields CASSLGGAGENGYTF.

This clone appeared once. This chain uses TRBV6-5 with TRBJ2-7; the match to TRBD1 covers 12 bases. The CDR3 extends over 14 amino acids. Germline V gene data show CDR1 as MNHEY and CDR2 as SVGAGI. Trimming took 6 bases from V and 4 from J; bases not matched to a gene: 4. The DNA of the CDR3 is TGTGCCAGCAGCGCGGGACAGGGGGCATACGAGCAGTACGTC. It yields the protein CASSAGQGAYEQYV.

The chain combines TRBV7-6 with TRBJ1-2; 9 bases are a match to TRBD1. This CDR3 spans 14 amino acids. The J segment lost 8 bases and the V segment lost 5 bases, leaving 9 bases of the junction unmatched. Germline lookup yields CDR1 SGHVS and CDR2 FNYEAQ. The CDR3 sequence is CASSPRQGGKGYTF. The CDR3 coding sequence is TGTGCCAGCAGCCCCCGACAGGGGGGAAAGGGCTACACCTTC. Full variable domain (outside the CDR3, taken from reference TRBV7-6 and TRBJ1-2): GAGVSQSPRYKVTKRGQDVALRCDPISGHVSLYWYRQALGQGPEFLTYFNYEAQQDKSGLPNDRFSAERPEGSISTLTIQRTEQRDSAMYRCASSPRQGGKGYTFGSGTRLTVV.

The chain employs TRBV20-1 and TRBJ1-5; D perhaps matches TRBD1 (6 bases). Trimming pared 4 bases from V and 5 bases from J, leaving 12 bases between. Germline V lookup: CDR1 DFQATT, CDR2 SNEGSKA (reference sequence). The CDR3 runs to 13 residues. The CDR3: CSANDRPDQPQHF. The CDR3 nucleotides read TGCAGTGCTAATGACAGGCCGGATCAGCCCCAGCATTTT.

The rearrangement links TRBV4-1 to TRBJ2-5; 10 bases map to TRBD1. The CDR3 loop spans 17 amino acids. Looked up from germline, CDR1 is MGHRA and CDR2 is YSYEKL. Unmatched junction bases numbered 12, after V lost 3 bases and J lost 5 bases. As DNA, the CDR3 is TGCGCCAGCAGCCAGGATCCTTCCGGGACAGGGGACGAGACCCAGTACTTC. Amino acid sequence: CASSQDPSGTGDETQYF.

Regarding this clone: Other DNA sequences in the same sample also yield this CDR3. The chain employs TRBV5-1 and TRBJ2-1; TRBD2 agrees at 10 bases. CDR1 and CDR2 from the germline V gene are SGHRS and YFSETQ. The CDR3 consists of 14 residues. With V trimmed by 4 bases and J by 6 bases, 4 bases remained unmatched. DNA for the CDR3: TGCGCCAGCAGCGGGACTAGCGACCTCAATGAGCAGTTCTTC. This gives the protein CASSGTSDLNEQFF.

V usage is TRBV5-1 and J usage is TRBJ2-5; D perhaps matches TRBD2 (5 bases). Trimming stripped 3 bases from V and 2 bases from J, with 8 bases between. Germline CDR1 SGHRS, CDR2 YFSETQ. This CDR3 has 13 amino acids. The CDR3 loop reads CASSSGLQETQYF. The CDR3 region has the DNA TGCGCCAGCAGCTCGGGATTACAAGAGACCCAGTACTTC.

The chain joins TRBV18 to TRBJ1-2; 7 nucleotides align to TRBD1. V gave up 3 bases and J gave up 1 base; unmatched junction bases: 8. The CDR3 runs 16 residues. Germline CDR1 KGHSH, CDR2 LQKENI. CDR3: CASSPGTALDNYGYTF. DNA of the CDR3: TGTGCCAGCTCACCGGGGACAGCCCTTGATAACTATGGCTACACCTTC.

In its sample, this clone was seen a few times. CDR3 residues: CASSAQGLGYTF. The DNA for the CDR3 is TGTGCCAGCAGTGCCCAGGGGCTTGGCTACACCTTC. The chain carries TRBV27 and TRBJ1-2; D may be TRBD1 (6 bases). The V end was cut by 5 bases, the J end by 7 bases, with 11 bases between. The CDR3 is made up of 12 amino acids. The germline CDR1 and CDR2 sequences are MNHEY and SMNVEV (reference sequence).

The chain couples TRBV20-1 to TRBJ1-1, with D possibly matching TRBD1 (5 bases). The V end lost 3 bases, the J end lost 7 bases, and 9 bases lay between the germline ends. The CDR3 contains 11 residues. Germline CDR1 and CDR2: DFQATT and SNEGSKA (reference sequence). In DNA, the CDR3 is TGCAGTGCTAGCCCGGACAATGAAGCTTTCTTT. This encodes CSASPDNEAFF.

This clone was recorded only once. The genes are TRBV5-1 and TRBJ1-2; TRBD1 is a possible D gene (5 bases). The CDR3 consists of 14 residues. Germline CDR1 SGHRS, CDR2 YFSETQ. V lost 0 bases to trimming and J lost 5 bases, with 11 bases between them. The CDR3 protein is CASSLDDSPYGYTF. The CDR3 nucleotides are TGCGCCAGCAGCTTGGACGACAGCCCTTATGGCTACACCTTC.

V and J are TRBV30 and TRBJ1-5, with 9 bases fitting TRBD1. Looked up from germline, CDR1 is GTSNPN and CDR2 is SVGIG (reference sequence). The CDR3 extends over 13 amino acids. V lost 3 bases, J lost 7 bases, and 4 bases stayed unmatched. CDR3 sequence reads: CAWSWDRDQPQHF. The CDR3 coding sequence is TGTGCCTGGAGCTGGGACAGGGACCAGCCCCAGCATTTT. Supplemented by reference TRBV30 and TRBJ1-5, the full variable domain reads SQTIHQWPATLVQPVGSPLSLECTVEGTSNPNLYWYRQAAGRGLQLLFYSVGIGQISSEVPQNLSASRPQDRQFILSSKKLLLSDSGFYLCAWSWDRDQPQHFGDGTRLSIL.

This chain joins TRBV12-3 or TRBV12-4 and TRBJ2-3; D is unresolved. This CDR3 contains 11 residues. V lost 6 bases and J lost 5, with 6 bases in between. The CDR3 protein is CASRSGDTQYF. CDR3 DNA: TGTGCCAGCAGGTCAGGAGATACGCAGTATTTT.

The J gene is TRBJ1-4, the V gene TRBV19; TRBD1 aligns across 7 bases. Germline V gene lookup returns CDR1 LNHDA and CDR2 SQIVND (reference sequence). V was pared by 6 bases and J by 0 bases, with 10 bases of the junction left unmatched. The CDR3 runs 17 residues. CDR3 coding DNA: TGTGCCAGTAGAACCACAGGGGCCGCTGCAACTAATGAAAAACTGTTTTTT. Protein sequence: CASRTTGAAATNEKLFF. The full variable domain, rest sourced from reference TRBV19 and TRBJ1-4, is DGGITQSPKYLFRKEGQNVTLSCEQNLNHDAMYWYRQDPGQGLRLIYYSQIVNDFQKGDIAEGYSVSREKKESFPLTVTSAQKNPTAFYLCASRTTGAAATNEKLFFGSGTQLSVL.

This clone was seen only once. J is TRBJ1-1 and V is TRBV18; D uncertain. V was clipped by 1 base and J by 2 bases, with 5 bases between them. In germline, CDR1 is KGHSH, CDR2 LQKENI. The CDR3 runs to 13 residues. The DNA of the CDR3 is TGTGCCAGCTCACCACAGAGAAACACTGAAGCTTTCTTT. It encodes CASSPQRNTEAFF.

The rearrangement joins TRBV15 to TRBJ2-1; D is possibly TRBD1 (7 bases). V was pared by 0 bases and J by 9 bases, with 15 bases between. Germline V CDR1 and CDR2: LNHNV, YYDKDF (reference sequence). The CDR3 runs 15 residues. The DNA for the CDR3 is TGTGCCACCAGCAGAGACCTTGCAGGGGGGAGTGAGCAGTTCTTC. Translation: CATSRDLAGGSEQFF.